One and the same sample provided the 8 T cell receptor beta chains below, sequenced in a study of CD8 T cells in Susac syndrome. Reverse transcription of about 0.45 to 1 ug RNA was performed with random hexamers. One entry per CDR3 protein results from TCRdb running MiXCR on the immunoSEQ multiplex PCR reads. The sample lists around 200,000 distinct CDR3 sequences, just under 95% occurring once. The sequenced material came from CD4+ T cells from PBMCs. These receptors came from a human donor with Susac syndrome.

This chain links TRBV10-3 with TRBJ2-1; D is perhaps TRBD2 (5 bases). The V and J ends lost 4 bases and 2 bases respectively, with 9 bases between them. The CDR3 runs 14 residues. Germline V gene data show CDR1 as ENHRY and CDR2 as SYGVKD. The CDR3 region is CAISVDYTYNEQFF. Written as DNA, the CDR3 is TGTGCCATCAGTGTTGACTACACCTACAATGAGCAGTTCTTC.

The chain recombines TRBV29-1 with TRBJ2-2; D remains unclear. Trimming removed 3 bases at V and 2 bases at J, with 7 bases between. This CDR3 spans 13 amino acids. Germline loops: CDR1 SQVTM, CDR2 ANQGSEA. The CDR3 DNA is TGCAGCGTTGAGTCCAGCAACACCGGGGAGCTGTTTTTT. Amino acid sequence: CSVESSNTGELFF.

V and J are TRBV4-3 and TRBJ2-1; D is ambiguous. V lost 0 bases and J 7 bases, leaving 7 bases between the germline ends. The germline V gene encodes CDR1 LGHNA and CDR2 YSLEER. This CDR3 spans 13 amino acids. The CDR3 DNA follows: TGCGCCAGCAGCCAAGATACCCTGAATGAGCAGTTCTTC. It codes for CASSQDTLNEQFF.

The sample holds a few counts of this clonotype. The CDR3: CASSVGGQETQYF. In nucleotides, the CDR3 is TGTGCCAGCAGTGTTGGAGGGCAAGAGACCCAGTACTTC. The chain employs TRBV28 and TRBJ2-5; maybe TRBD2 (6 bases). Trimming shortened V by 5 bases and J by 2 bases, and 9 bases separated the two germline ends. The length of the CDR3 is 13 residues. Germline-derived CDR1 and CDR2 are MDHEN and SYDVKM.

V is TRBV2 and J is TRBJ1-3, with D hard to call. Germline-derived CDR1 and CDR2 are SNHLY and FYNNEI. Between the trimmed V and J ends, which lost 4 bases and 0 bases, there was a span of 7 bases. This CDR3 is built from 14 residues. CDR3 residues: CASSGLTSGNTIYF. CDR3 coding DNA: TGTGCCAGCAGTGGACTCACCTCTGGAAACACCATATATTTT.

Written as DNA, the CDR3 is TGTGCCAGCAGTTTAGGACTAGCGGGAGTTGGCAATGAGCAGTTCTTC. Its protein product is CASSLGLAGVGNEQFF. The V and J genes are TRBV28 and TRBJ2-1; 13 bases match TRBD2. The CDR3 is made up of 16 amino acids. Germline V gene data show CDR1 as MDHEN and CDR2 as SYDVKM. Trimming at V came to 2 bases and at J to 6 bases, leaving 4 bases not matched to a gene.

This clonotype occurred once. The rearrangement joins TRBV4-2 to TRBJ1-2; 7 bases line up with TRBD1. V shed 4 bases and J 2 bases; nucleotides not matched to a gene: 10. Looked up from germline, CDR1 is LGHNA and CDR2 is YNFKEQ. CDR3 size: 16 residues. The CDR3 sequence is CASSPRFGQANYGYTF. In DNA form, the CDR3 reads TGTGCCAGCAGCCCCCGCTTTGGACAGGCCAACTATGGCTACACCTTC.

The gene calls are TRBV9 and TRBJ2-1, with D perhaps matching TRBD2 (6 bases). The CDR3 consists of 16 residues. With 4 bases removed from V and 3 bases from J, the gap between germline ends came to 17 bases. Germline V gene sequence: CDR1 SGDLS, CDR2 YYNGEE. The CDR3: CASSPMEGLFYNEQFF. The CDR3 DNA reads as TGTGCCAGCAGCCCTATGGAGGGGCTATTCTACAATGAGCAGTTCTTC.